This T cell receptor beta chain was sequenced during a study of shared clonotypes between healthy human individuals. Study in general: Three plates each covered CD4 naive and memory; CD8 naive two, CD8 memory one.

Donors included only healthy HIV-negative adults lacking recent acute infections or vaccinations. The assay was immunoSEQ multiplex PCR, and TCRdb's table has in-frame clones only and misses some. The table shows about 1.1 million clones, with 75% to 85% occurring only once. This receptor was identified in a man aged 18 to 30 in good health. Some clones in this sample may be carry-over from other donors' samples. The sample was memory CD4+ T cells from PBMCs. The subset is: CD45RA-negative fraction.

The CDR3 protein is CATSTDTGTNQPQHF. CDR3 DNA sequence: TGTGCCACCAGCACCGACACAGGGACCAATCAGCCCCAGCATTTT. The V and J genes are TRBV15 and TRBJ1-5; a possible D gene is TRBD1 (6 bases). Germline CDR1 and CDR2: LNHNV and YYDKDF (reference sequence). The CDR3 has 15 residues. V shed 4 bases and J shed 3 bases, with 13 bases lying between them.